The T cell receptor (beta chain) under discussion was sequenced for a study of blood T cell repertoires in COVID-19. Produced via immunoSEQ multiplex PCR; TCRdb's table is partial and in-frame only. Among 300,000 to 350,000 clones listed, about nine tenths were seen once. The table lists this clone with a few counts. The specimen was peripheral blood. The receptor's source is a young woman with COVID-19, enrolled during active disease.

As DNA, the CDR3 is TGTGCCAGCTCACCCGATACAGGGTACACTGAAGCTTTCTTT. This sequence encodes CASSPDTGYTEAFF. The V call is TRBV18, the J call TRBJ1-1, with D possibly matching TRBD1 (6 bases). CDR3 length equals 14 residues. V was cut by 3 bases and J by 3 bases, with 11 bases left in between. Germline CDR1 is KGHSH and CDR2 is LQKENI.